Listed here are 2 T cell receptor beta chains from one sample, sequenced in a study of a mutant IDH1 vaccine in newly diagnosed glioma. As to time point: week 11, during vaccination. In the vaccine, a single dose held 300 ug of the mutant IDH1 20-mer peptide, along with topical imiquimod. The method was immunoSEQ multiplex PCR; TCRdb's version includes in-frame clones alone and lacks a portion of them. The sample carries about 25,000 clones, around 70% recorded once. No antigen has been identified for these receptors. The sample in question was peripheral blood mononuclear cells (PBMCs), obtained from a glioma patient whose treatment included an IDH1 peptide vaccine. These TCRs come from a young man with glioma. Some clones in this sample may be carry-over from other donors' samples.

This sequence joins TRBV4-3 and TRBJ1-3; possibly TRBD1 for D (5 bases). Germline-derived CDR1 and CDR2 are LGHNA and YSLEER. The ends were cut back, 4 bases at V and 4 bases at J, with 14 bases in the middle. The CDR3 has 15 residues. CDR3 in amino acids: CASSRGRAGGNTIYF. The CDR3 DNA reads TGCGCCAGCAGCCGCGGCAGGGCAGGAGGAAACACCATATATTTT.

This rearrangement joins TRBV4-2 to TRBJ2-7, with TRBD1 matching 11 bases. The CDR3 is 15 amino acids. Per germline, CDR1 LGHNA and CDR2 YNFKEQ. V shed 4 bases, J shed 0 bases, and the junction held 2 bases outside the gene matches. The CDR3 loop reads CASSPGQGVSYEQYF. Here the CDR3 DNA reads TGTGCCAGCAGCCCGGGACAGGGGGTCTCCTACGAGCAGTACTTC.